This T cell receptor (beta chain) was sequenced in a study of T cell changes during pregnancy in multiple sclerosis. Profiling relied on immunoSEQ multiplex PCR, and the TCRdb table lists in-frame clones only, not all of them. The sample shows around 40,000 clones, 90% of them seen only once. J lost 7 bases, V lost 1 base, and 7 bases had no gene match. From germline, CDR1 is SGHRS and CDR2 YFSETQ. The CDR3 is made up of 14 amino acids. The chain is built from TRBV5-1 and TRBJ1-2; 7 bases line up with TRBD1. The clonotype comes from a female donor with multiple sclerosis, enrolled in a pregnancy study. Sequenced material: CD4+ T cells from peripheral blood mononuclear cells, taken in the second trimester of pregnancy. The CDR3 DNA reads TGCGCCAGCAGCTTGCAGGGGGATGGGGTTGGCTACACCTTC. Translation gives CASSLQGDGVGYTF.